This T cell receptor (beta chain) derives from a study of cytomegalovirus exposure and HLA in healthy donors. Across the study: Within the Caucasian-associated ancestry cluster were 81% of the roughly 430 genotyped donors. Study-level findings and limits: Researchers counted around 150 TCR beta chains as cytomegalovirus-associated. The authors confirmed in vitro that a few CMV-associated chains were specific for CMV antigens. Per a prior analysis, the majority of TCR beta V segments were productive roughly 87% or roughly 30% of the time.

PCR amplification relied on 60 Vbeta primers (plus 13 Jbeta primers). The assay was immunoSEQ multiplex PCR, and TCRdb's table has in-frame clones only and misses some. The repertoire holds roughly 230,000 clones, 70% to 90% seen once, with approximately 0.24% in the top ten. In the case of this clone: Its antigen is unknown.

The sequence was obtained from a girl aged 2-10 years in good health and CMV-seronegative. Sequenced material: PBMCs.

The CDR3 is CAWGGDLAYEQYF. The CDR3 bases are TGTGCCTGGGGTGGGGACTTAGCCTACGAGCAGTACTTC. V gene TRBV30 combines with J gene TRBJ2-7; TRBD2 might be the D (6 bases). CDR1 is GTSNPN, CDR2 SVGIG, per germline (reference sequence). There are 13 residues in the CDR3. The V and J ends lost 5 bases and 2 bases respectively, with 13 bases between them.